Ten or more counts support the clone carrying this T cell receptor (beta chain). Antigen unknown. It was by two-round multiplex PCR that TCR beta CDR3 was amplified from genomic DNA. TRBV and TRBJ genes each had their own specific primers in first-round PCR. TCRdb ran MiXCR on the multiplex PCR reads and lists one entry per CDR3 protein. The profile shows 50,000 to 75,000 distinct CDR3 sequences, 26% of them singletons. The sample is drawn from a study of prognosis after radiotherapy for stage I lung cancer. Study-level points and caveats: Frequencies of TRBV and TRBJ gene use reportedly varied by whether patients had metastases.

Germline CDR1 reads DFQATT; CDR2 reads SNEGSKA (reference sequence). Trimming cost V 6 bases and J 8 bases, with 19 bases left between them. The CDR3 consists of 14 residues. The chain recombines TRBV20-1 with TRBJ1-4; D is unresolved. The material sequenced was PBMCs, taken before or after stereotactic body radiation therapy (not recorded which). The receptor comes from a donor at least 50 years old with non-small cell lung cancer. The CDR3 nucleotides read TGCAGTGCGCCGGACGGTTTCCCCGTCGAAAAACTGTTTTTT. Protein: CSAPDGFPVEKLFF.